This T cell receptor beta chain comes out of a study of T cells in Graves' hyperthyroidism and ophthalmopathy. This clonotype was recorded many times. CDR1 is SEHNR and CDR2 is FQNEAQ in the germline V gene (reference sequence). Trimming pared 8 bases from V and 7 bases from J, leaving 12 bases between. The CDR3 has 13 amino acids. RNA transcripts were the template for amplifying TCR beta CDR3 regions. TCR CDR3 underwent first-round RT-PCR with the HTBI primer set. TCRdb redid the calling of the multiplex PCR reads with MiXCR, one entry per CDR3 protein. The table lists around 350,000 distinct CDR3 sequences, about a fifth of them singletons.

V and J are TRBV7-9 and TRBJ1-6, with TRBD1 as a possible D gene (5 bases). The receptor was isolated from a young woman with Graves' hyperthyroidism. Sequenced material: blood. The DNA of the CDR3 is TGTGCCAGCCTGAGGGACCAGAATTCACCCCTCCACTTT. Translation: CASLRDQNSPLHF.